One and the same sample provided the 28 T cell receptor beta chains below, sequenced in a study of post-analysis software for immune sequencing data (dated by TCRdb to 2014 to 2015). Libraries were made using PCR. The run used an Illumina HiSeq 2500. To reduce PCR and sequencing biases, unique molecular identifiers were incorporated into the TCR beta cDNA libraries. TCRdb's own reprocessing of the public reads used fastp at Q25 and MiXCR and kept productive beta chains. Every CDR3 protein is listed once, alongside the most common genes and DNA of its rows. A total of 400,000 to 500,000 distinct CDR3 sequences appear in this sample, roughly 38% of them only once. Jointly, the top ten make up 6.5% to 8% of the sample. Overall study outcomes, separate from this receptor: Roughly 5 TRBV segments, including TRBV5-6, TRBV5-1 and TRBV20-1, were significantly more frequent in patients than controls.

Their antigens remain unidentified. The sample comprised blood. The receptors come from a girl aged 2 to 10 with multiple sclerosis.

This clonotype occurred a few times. CDR3 protein: CASSRLDTYNEQFF. The CDR3 DNA is TGTGCCAGCAGCCGGCTGGACACGTACAATGAGCAGTTCTTC. The chain carries TRBV7-6 and TRBJ2-1; a weak D match, TRBD1 (5 bases). V was clipped by 5 bases and J by 4 bases, with 12 bases between them. CDR1 SGHVS and CDR2 FNYEAQ come from the germline V gene. The CDR3 consists of 14 residues.

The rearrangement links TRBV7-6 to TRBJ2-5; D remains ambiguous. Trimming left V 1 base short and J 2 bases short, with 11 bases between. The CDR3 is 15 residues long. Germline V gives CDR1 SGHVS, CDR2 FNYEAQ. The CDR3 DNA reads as TGTGCCAGCAGCTTAGTCCCGGGTTCACAAGAGACCCAGTACTTC. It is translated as CASSLVPGSQETQYF.

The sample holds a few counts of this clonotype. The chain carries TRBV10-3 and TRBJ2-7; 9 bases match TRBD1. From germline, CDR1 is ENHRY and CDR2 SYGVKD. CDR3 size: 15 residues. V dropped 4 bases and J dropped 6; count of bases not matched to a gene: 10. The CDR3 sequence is CAISGGTGMVGEQYF. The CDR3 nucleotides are TGTGCCATCAGTGGGGGGACAGGGATGGTAGGCGAGCAGTACTTC.

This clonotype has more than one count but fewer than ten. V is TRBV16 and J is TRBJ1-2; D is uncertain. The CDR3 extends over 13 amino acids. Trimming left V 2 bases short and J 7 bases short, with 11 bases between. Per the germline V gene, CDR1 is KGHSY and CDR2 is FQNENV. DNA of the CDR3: TGTGCCAGCAGCCAACTCGAGGCAGGTGGCTACACCTTC. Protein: CASSQLEAGGYTF.

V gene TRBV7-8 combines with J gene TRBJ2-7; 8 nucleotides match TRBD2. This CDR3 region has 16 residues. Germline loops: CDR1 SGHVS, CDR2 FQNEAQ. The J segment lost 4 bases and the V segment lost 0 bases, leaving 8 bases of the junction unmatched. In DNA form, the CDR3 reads TGTGCCAGCAGCTTAGCCCGGGCTAGCGGGCCTTACGAGCAGTACTTC. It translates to CASSLARASGPYEQYF.

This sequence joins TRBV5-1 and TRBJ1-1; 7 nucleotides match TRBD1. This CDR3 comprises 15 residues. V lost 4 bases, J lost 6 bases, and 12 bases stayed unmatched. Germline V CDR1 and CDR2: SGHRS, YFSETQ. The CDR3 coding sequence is TGCGCCAGCAGCCGAACGGGACAGCAAAGGGCTGAAGCTTTCTTT. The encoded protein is CASSRTGQQRAEAFF.

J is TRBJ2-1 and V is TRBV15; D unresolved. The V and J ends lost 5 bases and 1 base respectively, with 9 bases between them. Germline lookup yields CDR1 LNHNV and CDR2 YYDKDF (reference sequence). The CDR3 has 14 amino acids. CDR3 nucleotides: TGTGCCACCAGCCGAGGCGCTTCCTACAATGAGCAGTTCTTC. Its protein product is CATSRGASYNEQFF. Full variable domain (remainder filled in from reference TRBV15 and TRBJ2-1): DAMVIQNPRYQVTQFGKPVTLSCSQTLNHNVMYWYQQKSSQAPKLLFHYYDKDFNNEADTPDNFQSRRPNTSFCFLDIRSPGLGDTAMYLCATSRGASYNEQFFGPGTRLTVL.

CDR3 sequence (DNA): TGTGCCAGCACCCAGGCCCGAGATGACAGGGTCTATGGCTACACCTTC. Amino acids: CASTQARDDRVYGYTF. The chain uses TRBV5-5 and TRBJ1-2, with 7 positions matching TRBD1. The ends lost 6 bases at V and 4 bases at J; junction bases unmatched: 15. The CDR3 consists of 16 residues. In germline, CDR1 is SGHKS, CDR2 YYEKEE (reference sequence).

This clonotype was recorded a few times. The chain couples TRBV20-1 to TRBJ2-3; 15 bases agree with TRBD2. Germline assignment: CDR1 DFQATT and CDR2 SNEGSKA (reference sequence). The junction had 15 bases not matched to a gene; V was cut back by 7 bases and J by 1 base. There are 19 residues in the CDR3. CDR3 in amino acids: CSVLPGGLAGGLRTDTQYF. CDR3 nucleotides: TGCAGTGTCCTTCCCGGGGGACTAGCGGGAGGATTGCGCACAGATACGCAGTATTTT.

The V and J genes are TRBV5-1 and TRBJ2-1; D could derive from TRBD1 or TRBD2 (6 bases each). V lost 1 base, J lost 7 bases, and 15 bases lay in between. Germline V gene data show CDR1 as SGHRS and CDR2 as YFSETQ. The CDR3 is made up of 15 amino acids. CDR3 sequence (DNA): TGCGCCAGCAGCTTGAGGGGGATGGAGGGAAATGAGCAGTTCTTC. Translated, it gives CASSLRGMEGNEQFF.

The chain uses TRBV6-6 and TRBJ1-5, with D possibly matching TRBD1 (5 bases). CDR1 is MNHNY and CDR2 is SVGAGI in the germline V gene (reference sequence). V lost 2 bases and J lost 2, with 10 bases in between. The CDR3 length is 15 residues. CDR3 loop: CASSYGGTGNQPQHF. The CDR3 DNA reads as TGTGCCAGCAGTTACGGCGGGACGGGCAATCAGCCCCAGCATTTT.

CDR3 coding DNA: TGTGCCAGCAGTTTTAATGGGGCGGGGAACTATGGCTACACCTTC. Its translation: CASSFNGAGNYGYTF. The V call is TRBV12-3 or TRBV12-4, the J call TRBJ1-2; D perhaps matches TRBD1 (5 bases). CDR3 length: 15 amino acids. Trimming removed 3 bases at V and 2 bases at J, with 13 bases between.

The CDR3 nucleotides are TGTGCCAGCAGTGCCGGACAGGGATCGCATTCACCCCTCCACTTT. This codes for CASSAGQGSHSPLHF. The V and J genes are TRBV6-5 and TRBJ1-6; 8 nucleotides match TRBD1. J was trimmed by 8 bases and V by 5 bases; bases with no gene match: 8. CDR1 is MNHEY, CDR2 SVGAGI, per germline. The CDR3 covers 15 residues.

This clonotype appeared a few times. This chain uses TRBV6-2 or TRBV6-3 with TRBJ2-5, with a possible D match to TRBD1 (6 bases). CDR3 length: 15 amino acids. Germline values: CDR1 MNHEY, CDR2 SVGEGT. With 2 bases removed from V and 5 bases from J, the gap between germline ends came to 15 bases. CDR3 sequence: CASSYAGQSAETQYF. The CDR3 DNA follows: TGTGCCAGCAGTTACGCCGGACAGAGTGCGGAGACCCAGTACTTC.

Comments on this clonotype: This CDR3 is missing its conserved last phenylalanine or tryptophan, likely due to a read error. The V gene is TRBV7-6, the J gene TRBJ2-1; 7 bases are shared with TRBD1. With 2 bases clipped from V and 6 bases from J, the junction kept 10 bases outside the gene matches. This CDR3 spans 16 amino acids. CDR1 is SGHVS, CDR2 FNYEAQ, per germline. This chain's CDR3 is CASSLKVTGIANEQFV. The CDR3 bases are TGTGCCAGCAGCTTAAAGGTGACAGGGATTGCCAATGAGCAGTTCGTC.

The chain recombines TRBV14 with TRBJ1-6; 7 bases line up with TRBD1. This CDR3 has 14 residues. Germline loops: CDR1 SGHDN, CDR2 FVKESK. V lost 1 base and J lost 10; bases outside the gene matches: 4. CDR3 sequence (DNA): TGTGCCAGCAGCCAAGCGCAGGGGGGATCACCCCTCCACTTT. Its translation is CASSQAQGGSPLHF.

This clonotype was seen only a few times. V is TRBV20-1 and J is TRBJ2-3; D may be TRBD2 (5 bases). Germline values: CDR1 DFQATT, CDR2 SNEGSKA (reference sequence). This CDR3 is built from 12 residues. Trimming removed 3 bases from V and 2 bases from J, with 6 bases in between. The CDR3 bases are TGCAGTGCTAGGGACTTCACAGATACGCAGTATTTT. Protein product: CSARDFTDTQYF.

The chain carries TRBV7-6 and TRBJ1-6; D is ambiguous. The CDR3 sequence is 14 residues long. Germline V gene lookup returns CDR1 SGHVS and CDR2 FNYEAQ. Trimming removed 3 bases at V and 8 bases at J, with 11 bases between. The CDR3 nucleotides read TGTGCCAGCAGCTTCGGCAGGCCAGATTCACCCCTCCACTTT. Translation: CASSFGRPDSPLHF.

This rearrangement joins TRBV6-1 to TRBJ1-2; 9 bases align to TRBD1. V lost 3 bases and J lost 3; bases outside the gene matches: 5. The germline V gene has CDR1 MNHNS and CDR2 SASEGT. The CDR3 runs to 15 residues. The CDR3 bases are TGTGCCAGCAGTGACTGGGACAGGGCGGACTATGGCTACACCTTC. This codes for CASSDWDRADYGYTF.

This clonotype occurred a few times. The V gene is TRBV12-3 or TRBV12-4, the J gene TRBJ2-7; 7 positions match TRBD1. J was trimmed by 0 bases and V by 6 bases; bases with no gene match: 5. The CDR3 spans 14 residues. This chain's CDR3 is CASSLDRFSYEQYF. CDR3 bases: TGTGCCAGCAGCTTGGACAGGTTCTCCTACGAGCAGTACTTC.

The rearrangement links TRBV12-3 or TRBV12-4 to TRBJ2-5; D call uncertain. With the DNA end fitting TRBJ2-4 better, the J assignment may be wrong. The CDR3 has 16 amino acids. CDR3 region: CASSLALSGPKNIQYF. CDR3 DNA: TGTGCCAGCAGTTTAGCGCTGTCAGGTCCCAAAAACATTCAGTACTTC.

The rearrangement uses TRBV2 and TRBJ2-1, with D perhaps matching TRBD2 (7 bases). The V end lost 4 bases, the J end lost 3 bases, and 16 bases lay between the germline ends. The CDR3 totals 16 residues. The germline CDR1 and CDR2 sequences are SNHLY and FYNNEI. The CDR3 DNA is TGTGCCAGCAGTGGAGGGGGGGGGGACCGCTACAATGAGCAGTTCTTC. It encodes CASSGGGGDRYNEQFF. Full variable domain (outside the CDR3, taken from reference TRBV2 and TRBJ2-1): EPEVTQTPSHQVTQMGQEVILRCVPISNHLYFYWYRQILGQKVEFLVSFYNNEISEKSEIFDDQFSVERPDGSNFTLKIRSTKLEDSAMYFCASSGGGGDRYNEQFFGPGTRLTVL.

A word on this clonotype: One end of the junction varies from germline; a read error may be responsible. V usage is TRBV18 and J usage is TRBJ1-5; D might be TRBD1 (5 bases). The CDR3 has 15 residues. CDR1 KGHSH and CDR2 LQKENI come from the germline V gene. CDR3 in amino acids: CASSPGTGHNQPQHF. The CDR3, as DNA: TGCGCCAGCTCACCCGGCACAGGACACAATCAGCCCCAGCATTTT.

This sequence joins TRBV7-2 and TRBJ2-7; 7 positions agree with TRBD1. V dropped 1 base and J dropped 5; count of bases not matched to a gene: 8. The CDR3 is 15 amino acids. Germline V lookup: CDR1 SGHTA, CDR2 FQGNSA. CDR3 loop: CASSLGAYRGDEQYF. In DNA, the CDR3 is TGTGCCAGCAGCTTAGGAGCCTACAGGGGAGACGAGCAGTACTTC.

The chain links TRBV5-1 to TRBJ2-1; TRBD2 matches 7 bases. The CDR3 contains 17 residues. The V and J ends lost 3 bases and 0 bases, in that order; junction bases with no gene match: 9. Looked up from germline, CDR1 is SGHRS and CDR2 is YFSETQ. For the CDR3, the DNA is TGCGCCAGCAGCTCGGGTCCTGCGGGAGCCTCCTACAATGAGCAGTTCTTC. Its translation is CASSSGPAGASYNEQFF.

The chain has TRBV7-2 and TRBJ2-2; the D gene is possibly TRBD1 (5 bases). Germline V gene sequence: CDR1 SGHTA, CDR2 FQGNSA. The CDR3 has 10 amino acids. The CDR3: CPGLSGELFF. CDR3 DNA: TGTCCAGGGCTAAGCGGGGAGCTGTTTTTT.

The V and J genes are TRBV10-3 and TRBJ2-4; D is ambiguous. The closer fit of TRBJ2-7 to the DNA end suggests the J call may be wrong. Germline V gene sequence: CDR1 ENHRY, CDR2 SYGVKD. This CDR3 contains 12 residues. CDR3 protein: CAISEGSYEQYF. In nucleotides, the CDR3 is TGTGCCATCAGTGAGGGATCGTACGAGCAGTACTTC.

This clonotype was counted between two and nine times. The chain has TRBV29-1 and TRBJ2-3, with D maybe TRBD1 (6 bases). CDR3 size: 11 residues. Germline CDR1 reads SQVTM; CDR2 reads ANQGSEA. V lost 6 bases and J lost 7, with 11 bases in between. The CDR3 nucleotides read TGCAGCGTGGGACAACCAAATACGCAGTATTTT. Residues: CSVGQPNTQYF.